The TCR beta chain described here comes from a study of T-cell reconstitution after alpha-beta-depleted transplantation in children. The library targeted TCRbeta and was prepared with unique molecular identifiers. TCRdb re-derived calls from the PCR reads in MiXCR, one entry per CDR3 protein. This table has roughly 500,000 distinct CDR3 sequences, 15% to 20% appearing once. In this sample, this clonotype turned up a few times. The CDR3 runs to 14 residues. V lost 7 bases and J lost 4; bases outside the gene matches: 7. The chain has TRBV12-3 or TRBV12-4 and TRBJ2-7, with 10 bases lining up with TRBD2. This clonotype was obtained from a human donor who donated a stem cell graft to a child with acute lymphoblastic leukemia. This specimen was PBMCs from the stem cell graft donor, taken from the stem cell graft. The CDR3 region is CASNLSGRRYEQYF. The CDR3, as DNA: TGTGCCAGCAACCTTAGCGGGAGGAGGTACGAGCAGTACTTC.